This section outlines one T cell receptor beta chain sequence together with its context. As originally analysed: Estimation of nucleated cell counts was performed using reference gene primer amplification. Using immunoSEQ multiplex PCR, the repertoire was profiled, and TCRdb retains in-frame clones only, with some absent. That table gives V, J and clone size, and the DNA gave D and trimming. The sample lists around 180,000 clones; about 85% were seen once. The data are from a study of blood T cell repertoires in COVID-19. Background on the study: The United States, Italy and Spain provided the acute and convalescent COVID-19 samples. The analysed material was cDNA or gDNA that came from T cells, B-cell-depleted T cells, or PBMCs.

Per germline, CDR1 LNHDA and CDR2 SQIVND (reference sequence). CDR3 length equals 13 residues. With 4 bases removed from V and 3 bases from J, the gap between germline ends came to 10 bases. The sequencing input was peripheral blood. V and J are TRBV19 and TRBJ2-7; tentative D call: TRBD2 (6 bases). This receptor was obtained from a person aged 70 to 79 with COVID-19, enrolled during active disease. The CDR3 sequence: CASSKDYLYEQYF. As DNA, the CDR3 is TGTGCCAGTAGTAAGGACTACCTCTACGAGCAGTACTTC.